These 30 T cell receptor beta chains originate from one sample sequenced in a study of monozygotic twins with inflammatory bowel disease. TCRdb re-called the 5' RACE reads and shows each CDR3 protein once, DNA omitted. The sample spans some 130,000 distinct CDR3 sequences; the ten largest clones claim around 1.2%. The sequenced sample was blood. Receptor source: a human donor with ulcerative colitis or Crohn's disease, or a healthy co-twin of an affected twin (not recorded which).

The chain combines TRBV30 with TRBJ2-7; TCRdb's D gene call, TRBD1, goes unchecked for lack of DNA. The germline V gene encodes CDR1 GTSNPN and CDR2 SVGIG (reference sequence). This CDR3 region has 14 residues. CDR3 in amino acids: CACTDRGETYEQYF.

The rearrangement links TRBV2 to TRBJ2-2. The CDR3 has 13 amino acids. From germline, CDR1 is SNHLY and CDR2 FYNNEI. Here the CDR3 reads CARRWANTGELFF. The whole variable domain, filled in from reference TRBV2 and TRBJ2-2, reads EPEVTQTPSHQVTQMGQEVILRCVPISNHLYFYWYRQILGQKVEFLVSFYNNEISEKSEIFDDQFSVERPDGSNFTLKIRSTKLEDSAMYFCARRWANTGELFFGEGSRLTVL.

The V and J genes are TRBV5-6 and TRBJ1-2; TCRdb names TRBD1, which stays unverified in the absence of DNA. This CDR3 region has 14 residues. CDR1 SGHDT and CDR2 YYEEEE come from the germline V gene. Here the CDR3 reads CASSLAVGGHGYTF.

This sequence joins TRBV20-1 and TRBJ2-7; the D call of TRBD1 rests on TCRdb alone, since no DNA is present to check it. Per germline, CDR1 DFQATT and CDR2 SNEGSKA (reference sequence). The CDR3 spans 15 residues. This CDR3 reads CSARDFVAGVPEQYF.

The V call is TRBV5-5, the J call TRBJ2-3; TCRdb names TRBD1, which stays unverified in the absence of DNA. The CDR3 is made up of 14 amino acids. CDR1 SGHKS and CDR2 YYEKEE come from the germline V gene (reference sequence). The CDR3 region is CASSYIRESDTQYF. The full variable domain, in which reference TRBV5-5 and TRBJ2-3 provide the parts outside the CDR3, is DAGVTQSPTHLIKTRGQQVTLRCSPISGHKSVSWYQQVLGQGPQFIFQYYEKEERGRGNFPDRFSARQFPNYSSELNVNALLLGDSALYLCASSYIRESDTQYFGPGTRLTVL.

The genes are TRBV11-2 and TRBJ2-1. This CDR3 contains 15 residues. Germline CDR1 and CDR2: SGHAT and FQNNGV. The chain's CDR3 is CASSLVTTFYNEQFF.

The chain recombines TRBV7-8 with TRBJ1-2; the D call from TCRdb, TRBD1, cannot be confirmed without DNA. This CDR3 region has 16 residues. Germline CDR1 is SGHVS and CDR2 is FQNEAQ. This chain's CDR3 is CASSLVSGFLNVGYTF.

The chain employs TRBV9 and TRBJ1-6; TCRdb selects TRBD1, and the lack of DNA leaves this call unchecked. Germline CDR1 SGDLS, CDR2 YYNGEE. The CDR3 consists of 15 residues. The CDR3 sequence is CASSAGGLRNSPLHF.

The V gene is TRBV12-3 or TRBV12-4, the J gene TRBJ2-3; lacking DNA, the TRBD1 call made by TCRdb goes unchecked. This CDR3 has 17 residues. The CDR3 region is CASSFGPAGAGADTQYF.

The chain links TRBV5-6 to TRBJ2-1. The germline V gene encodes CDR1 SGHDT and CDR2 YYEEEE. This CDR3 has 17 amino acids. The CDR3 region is CASSHMTGQGFHNEQFF.

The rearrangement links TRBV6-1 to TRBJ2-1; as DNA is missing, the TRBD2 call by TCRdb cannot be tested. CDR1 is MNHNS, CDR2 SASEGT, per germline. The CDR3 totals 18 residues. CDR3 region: CASTTKRGRVERYNEQFF.

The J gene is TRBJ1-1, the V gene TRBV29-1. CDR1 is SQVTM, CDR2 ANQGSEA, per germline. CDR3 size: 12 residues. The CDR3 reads CSVGGKNTEAFF.

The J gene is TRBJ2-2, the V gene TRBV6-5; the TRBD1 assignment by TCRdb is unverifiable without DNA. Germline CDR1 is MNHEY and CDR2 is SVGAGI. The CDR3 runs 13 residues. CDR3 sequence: CASIEQGTGELFF.

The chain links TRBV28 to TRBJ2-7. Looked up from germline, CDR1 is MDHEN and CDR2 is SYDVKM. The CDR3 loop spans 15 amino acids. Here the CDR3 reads CASSPPGRASYEQYF.

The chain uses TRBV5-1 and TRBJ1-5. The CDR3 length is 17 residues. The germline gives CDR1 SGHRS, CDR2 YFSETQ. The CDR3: CASSLLGIMIKGQPQHF.

CDR3 sequence reads: CATSSDAGTSGRNFYNEQFF. V and J are TRBV15 and TRBJ2-1; TCRdb designates TRBD2, a call that cannot be tested without DNA. Germline lookup yields CDR1 LNHNV and CDR2 YYDKDF (reference sequence). The CDR3 is made up of 20 amino acids.

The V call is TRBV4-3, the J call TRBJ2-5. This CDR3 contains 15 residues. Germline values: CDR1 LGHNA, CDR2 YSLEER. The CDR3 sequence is CASSQDPHYQETQYF.

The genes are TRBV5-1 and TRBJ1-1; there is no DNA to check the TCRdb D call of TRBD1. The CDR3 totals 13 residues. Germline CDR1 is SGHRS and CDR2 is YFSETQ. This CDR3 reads CASSTTGTTEAFF. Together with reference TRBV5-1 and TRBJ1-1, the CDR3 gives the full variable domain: KAGVTQTPRYLIKTRGQQVTLSCSPISGHRSVSWYQQTPGQGLQFLFEYFSETQRNKGNFPGRFSGRQFSNSRSEMNVSTLELGDSALYLCASSTTGTTEAFFGQGTRLTVV.

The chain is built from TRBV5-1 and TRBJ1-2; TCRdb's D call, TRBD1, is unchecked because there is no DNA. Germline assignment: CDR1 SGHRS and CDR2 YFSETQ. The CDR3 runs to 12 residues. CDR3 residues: CASSWGQGGYTF.

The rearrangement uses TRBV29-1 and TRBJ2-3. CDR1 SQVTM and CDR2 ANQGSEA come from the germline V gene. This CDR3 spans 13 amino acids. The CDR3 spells CSVDTLFRDTQYF.

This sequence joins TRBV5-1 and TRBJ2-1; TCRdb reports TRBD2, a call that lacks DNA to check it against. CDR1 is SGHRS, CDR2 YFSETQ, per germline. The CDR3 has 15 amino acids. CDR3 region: CASTNRLAGSNEQFF.

The CDR3: CAISPGREWNEQFF. This sequence joins TRBV10-3 and TRBJ2-1; the TCRdb D gene call, TRBD2, has no DNA to confirm it. The V gene's germline CDR1 is ENHRY and CDR2 SYGVKD. The CDR3 contains 14 residues.

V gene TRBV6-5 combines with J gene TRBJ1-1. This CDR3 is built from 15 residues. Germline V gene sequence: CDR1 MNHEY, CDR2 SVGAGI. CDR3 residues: CASSYSSTRHTEAFF.

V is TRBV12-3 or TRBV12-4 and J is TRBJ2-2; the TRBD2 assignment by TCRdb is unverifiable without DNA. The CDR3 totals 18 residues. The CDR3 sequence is CASSRTSGSFVDTGELFF.

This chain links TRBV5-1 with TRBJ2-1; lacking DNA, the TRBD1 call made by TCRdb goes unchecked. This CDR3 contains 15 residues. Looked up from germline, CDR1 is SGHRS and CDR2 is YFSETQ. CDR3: CASSPGQGRMSEQFF.

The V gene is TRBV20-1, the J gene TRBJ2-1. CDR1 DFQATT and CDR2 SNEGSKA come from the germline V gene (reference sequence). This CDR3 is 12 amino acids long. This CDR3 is CSARGTVNEQFF.

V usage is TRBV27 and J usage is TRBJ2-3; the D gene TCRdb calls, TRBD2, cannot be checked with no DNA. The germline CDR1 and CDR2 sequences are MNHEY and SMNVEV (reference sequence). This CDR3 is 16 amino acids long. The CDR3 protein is CASSSRWRGVGDTQYF.

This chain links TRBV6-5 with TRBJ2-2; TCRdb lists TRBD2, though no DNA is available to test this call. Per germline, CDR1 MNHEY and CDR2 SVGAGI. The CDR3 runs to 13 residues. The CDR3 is CASKSSHTGELFF.

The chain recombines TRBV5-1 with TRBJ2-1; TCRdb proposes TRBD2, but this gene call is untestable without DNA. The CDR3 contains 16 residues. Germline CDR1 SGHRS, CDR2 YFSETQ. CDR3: CASSARERLAGNEQFF.

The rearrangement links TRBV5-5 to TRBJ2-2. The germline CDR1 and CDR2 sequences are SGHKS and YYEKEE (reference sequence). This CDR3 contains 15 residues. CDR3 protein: CASSSDRVNTGELFF.